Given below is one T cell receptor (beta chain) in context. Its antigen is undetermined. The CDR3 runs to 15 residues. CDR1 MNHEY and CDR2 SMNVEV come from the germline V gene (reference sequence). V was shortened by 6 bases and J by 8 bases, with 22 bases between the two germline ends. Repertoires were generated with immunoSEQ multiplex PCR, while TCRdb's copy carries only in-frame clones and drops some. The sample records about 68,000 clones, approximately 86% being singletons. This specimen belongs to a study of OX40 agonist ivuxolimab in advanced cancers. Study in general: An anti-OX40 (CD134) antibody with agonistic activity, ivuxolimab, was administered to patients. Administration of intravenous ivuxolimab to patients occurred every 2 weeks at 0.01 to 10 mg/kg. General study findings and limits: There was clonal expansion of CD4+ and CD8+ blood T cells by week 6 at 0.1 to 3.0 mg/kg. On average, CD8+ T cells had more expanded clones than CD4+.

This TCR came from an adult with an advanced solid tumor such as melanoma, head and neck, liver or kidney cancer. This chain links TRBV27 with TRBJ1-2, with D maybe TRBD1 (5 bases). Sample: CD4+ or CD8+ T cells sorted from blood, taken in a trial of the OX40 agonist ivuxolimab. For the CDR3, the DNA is TGTGCCAGCAGCCGGGACGGAGGTGGGGGAGGGGGCTACACCTTC. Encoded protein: CASSRDGGGGGGYTF.